This entry describes one T cell receptor (beta chain). Here immunoSEQ multiplex PCR was the method, and the copy in TCRdb shows in-frame clones only, minus some. The sample shows about 1,800,000 clones, approximately 95% of them seen only once. CDR3 length equals 15 residues. CDR1 is MDHEN and CDR2 is SYDVKM in the germline V gene. V dropped 8 bases and J dropped 4; count of bases not matched to a gene: 11. The data were taken from a study of shared clonotypes between healthy human individuals. Across the whole study: Used for every donor were three CD4 naive, three CD4 memory, two CD8 naive and one CD8 memory plate.

Cells designated naive CD8 were CD45RO-negative and were positively selected for CCR7, with terminally differentiated effector memory CD45RA+ cells excluded. What was sequenced was naive CD8+ T cells sorted from blood. The receptor comes from a man between 18 and 35 years old in good health. The J gene is TRBJ1-5, the V gene TRBV28; 7 bases agree with TRBD1. Here the CDR3 reads CASCWDRGLNQPQHF. CDR3 nucleotide sequence: TGTGCCAGCTGTTGGGACAGAGGTTTAAATCAGCCCCAGCATTTT.